This T cell receptor (beta chain) was identified in a study of identical twins. This clonotype was counted between two and nine times. TCRdb reanalysed the 5' RACE reads using MiXCR and keeps one entry per CDR3 protein. The table lists 520,000 or so distinct CDR3 sequences, roughly a fifth of them singletons. Germline CDR1 is DFQATT and CDR2 is SNEGSKA (reference sequence). V lost 0 bases and J lost 3, with 6 bases in between. The CDR3 is made up of 13 amino acids. The data were also submitted as part of a second study, on T cells expressing NK-cell markers.

The V and J genes are TRBV20-1 and TRBJ2-1; D unresolved. Input material: CD4+ T cells sorted from blood. The clonotype was recovered from a woman aged 18-29 years in good health. CDR3 nucleotides: TGCAGTGCTAGAGATCCCTACTACAATGAGCAGTTCTTC. Translated: CSARDPYYNEQFF.